The clone carrying this TCR beta chain was seen only a few times. No antigen is known for it. TCRdb ran MiXCR on the multiplex PCR reads and lists one entry per CDR3 protein. The sample carries about 130,000 distinct CDR3 sequences, roughly 21% recorded once. This entry comes from a study of breast tumors, draining lymph nodes, adjacent tissues. The study, taken as a whole, reports: Data fit most tumor T cells coming from lymph node, expanding in tumor. Tumor TCR diversity was below lymph nodes but above nontumor tissue.

Breast cancer patients provided tissue from their axillary draining lymph nodes. The TCR originated in a female donor with breast cancer. Some clones in this sample may be carry-over from other donors' samples. Specimen: axillary lymph node tissue.

CDR3 DNA: TGCAGTGCTAGCACCCGAGGCCGACTGCTCTCTGGGGCCAACGTCCTGACTTTC. Translation: CSASTRGRLLSGANVLTF. This chain connects TRBV20-1 to TRBJ2-6; D is uncertain. Germline CDR1 DFQATT, CDR2 SNEGSKA (reference sequence). V lost 3 bases, J lost 0 bases, and 18 bases lay in between. This CDR3 spans 18 amino acids.